This entry features one TCR beta chain sequence. Its antigen is currently unknown. A single record per CDR3 protein comes from TCRdb applying MiXCR to the PCR reads. Of around 460,000 distinct CDR3 sequences in the sample, roughly 25% are singletons; the top ten hold around 0.8%. These data come from a study of molecular identifiers for immune sequencing clone quantification. There are 14 residues in the CDR3. Germline V gene data show CDR1 as MNHEY and CDR2 as SVGAGI. Trimming pared 6 bases from V and 3 bases from J, leaving 15 bases between. Notes on the study in general: Effector cells kept over 98% of their molecules in clones above 20 RNA copies, while naive cells kept under 1% there.

The genes are TRBV6-5 and TRBJ2-7; unclear D gene. The receptor's source is a human donor in good health. Some libraries in this study had Jurkat cell RNA spiked in. Sequenced sample: naive CD8+ T cells from blood, with Jurkat cell RNA spiked in. Indicated subset: FACS-sorted CD8+CD4-CCR7+CD45RA+ naive T cells. CDR3 DNA: TGTGCCAGCAGCACCGCCTTGGGGTTCTACGAGCAGTACTTC. This sequence encodes CASSTALGFYEQYF.